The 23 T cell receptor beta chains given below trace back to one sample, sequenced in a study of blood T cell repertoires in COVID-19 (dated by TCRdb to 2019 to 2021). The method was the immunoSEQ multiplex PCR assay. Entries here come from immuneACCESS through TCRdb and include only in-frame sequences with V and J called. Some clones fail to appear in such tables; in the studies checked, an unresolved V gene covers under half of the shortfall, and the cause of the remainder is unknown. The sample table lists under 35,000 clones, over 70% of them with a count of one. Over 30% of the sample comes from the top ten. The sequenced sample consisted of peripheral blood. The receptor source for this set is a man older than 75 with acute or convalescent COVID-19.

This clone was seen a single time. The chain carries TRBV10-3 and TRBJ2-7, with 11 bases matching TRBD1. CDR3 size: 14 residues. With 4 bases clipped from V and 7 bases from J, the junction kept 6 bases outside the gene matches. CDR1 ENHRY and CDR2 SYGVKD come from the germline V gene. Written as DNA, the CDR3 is TGTGCCATCAGTGTTCCGGGACAGGGGGGAGAGCAGTACTTC. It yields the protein CAISVPGQGGEQYF.

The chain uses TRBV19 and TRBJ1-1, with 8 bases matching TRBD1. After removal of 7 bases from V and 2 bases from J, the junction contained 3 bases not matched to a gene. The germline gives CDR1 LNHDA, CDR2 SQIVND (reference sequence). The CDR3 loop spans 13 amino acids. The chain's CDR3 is CASKDRDNTEAFF. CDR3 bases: TGTGCCAGTAAGGACAGGGACAACACTGAAGCTTTCTTT.

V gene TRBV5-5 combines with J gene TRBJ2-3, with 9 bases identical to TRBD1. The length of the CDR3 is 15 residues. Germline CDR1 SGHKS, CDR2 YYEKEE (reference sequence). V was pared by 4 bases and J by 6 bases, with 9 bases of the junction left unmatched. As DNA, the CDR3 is TGTGCCAGCAGCGCCGGGACAGGGCCCACGGATACGCAGTATTTT. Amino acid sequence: CASSAGTGPTDTQYF.

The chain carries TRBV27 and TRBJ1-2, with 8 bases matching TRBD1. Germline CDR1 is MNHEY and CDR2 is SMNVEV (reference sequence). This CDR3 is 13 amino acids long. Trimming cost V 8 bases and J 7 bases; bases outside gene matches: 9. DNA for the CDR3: TGTGCCAGCCTTAAGACAGGGGACCGTGGCTACACCTTC. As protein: CASLKTGDRGYTF.

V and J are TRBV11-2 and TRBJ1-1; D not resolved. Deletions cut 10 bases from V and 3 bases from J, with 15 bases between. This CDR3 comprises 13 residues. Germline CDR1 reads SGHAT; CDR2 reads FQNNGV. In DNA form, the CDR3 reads TGTGCCACCAGTCTCCCCGGGGACACTGAAGCTTTCTTT. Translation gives CATSLPGDTEAFF.

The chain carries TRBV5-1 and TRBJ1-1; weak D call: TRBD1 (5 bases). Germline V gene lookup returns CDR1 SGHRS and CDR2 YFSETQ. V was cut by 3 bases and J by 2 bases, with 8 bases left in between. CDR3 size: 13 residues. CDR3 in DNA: TGCGCCAGCAGCTCAGGGTTTAACACTGAAGCTTTCTTT. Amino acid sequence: CASSSGFNTEAFF. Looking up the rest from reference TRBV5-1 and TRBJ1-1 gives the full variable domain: KAGVTQTPRYLIKTRGQQVTLSCSPISGHRSVSWYQQTPGQGLQFLFEYFSETQRNKGNFPGRFSGRQFSNSRSEMNVSTLELGDSALYLCASSSGFNTEAFFGQGTRLTVV.

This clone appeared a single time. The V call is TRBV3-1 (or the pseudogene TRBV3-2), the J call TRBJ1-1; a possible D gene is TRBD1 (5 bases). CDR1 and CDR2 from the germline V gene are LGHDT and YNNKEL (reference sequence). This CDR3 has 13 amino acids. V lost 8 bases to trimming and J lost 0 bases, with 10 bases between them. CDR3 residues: CASRDRLNTEAFF. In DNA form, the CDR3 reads TGTGCCAGCCGAGACAGATTGAACACTGAAGCTTTCTTT.

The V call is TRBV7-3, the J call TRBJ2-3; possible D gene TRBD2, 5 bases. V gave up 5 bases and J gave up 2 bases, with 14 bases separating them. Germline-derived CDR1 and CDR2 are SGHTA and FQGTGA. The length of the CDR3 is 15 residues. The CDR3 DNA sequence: TGTGCCAGCAGCCCGCCGGGATCACTCACAGATACGCAGTATTTT. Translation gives CASSPPGSLTDTQYF.

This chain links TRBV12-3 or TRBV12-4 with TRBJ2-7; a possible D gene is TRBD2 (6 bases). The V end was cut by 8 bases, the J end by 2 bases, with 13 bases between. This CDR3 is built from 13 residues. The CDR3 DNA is TGTGCCAGCTCACGGGGGTTCACCTACGAGCAGTACTTC. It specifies CASSRGFTYEQYF.

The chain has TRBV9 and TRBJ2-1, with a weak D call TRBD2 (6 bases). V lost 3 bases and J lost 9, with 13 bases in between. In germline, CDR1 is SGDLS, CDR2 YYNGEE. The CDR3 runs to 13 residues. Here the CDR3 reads CASSAEGRGEQFF. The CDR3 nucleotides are TGTGCCAGCAGCGCGGAGGGAAGGGGTGAGCAGTTCTTC.

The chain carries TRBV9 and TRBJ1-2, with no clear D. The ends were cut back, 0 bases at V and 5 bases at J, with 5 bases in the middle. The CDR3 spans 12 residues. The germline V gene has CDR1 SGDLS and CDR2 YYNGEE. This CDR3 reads CASSVDGYGYTF. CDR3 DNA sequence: TGTGCCAGCAGCGTAGACGGTTATGGCTACACCTTC.

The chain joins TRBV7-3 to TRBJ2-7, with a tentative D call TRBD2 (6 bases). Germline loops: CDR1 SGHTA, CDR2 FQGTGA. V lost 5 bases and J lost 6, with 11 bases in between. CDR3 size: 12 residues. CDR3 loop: CASSLPGGEQYF. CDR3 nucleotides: TGTGCCAGCAGCCTCCCCGGGGGCGAGCAGTACTTC.

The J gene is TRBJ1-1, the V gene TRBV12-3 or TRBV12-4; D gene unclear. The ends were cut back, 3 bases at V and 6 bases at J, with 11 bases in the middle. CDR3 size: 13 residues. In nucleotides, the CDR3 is TGTGCCAGCAGTTTGAACCCCGGGGCTGAAGCTTTCTTT. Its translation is CASSLNPGAEAFF.

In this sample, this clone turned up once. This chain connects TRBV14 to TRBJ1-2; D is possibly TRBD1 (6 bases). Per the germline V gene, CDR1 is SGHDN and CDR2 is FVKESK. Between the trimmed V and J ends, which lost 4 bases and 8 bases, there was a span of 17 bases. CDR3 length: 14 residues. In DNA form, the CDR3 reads TGTGCCAGCAGCCCCCACATGGCAGGGGACGGCTACACCTTC. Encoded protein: CASSPHMAGDGYTF.

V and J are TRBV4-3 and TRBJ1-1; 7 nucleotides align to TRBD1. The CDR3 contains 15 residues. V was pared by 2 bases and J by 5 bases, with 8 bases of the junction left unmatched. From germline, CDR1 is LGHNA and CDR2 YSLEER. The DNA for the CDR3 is TGCGCCAGCAGCCAATCCGACAGGGTCTTTACTGAAGCTTTCTTT. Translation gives CASSQSDRVFTEAFF.

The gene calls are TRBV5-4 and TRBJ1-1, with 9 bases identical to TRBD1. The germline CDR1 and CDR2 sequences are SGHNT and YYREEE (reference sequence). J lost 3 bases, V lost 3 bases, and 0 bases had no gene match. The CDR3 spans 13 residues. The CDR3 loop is CASSWDRDTEAFF. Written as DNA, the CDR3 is TGTGCCAGCAGCTGGGACAGGGACACTGAAGCTTTCTTT.

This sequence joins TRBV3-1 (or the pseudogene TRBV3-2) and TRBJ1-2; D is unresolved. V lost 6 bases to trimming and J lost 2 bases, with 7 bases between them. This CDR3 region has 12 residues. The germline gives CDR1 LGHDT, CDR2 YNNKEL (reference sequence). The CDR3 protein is CASSSRNYGYTF. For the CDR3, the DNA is TGTGCCAGCAGTTCCAGGAACTATGGCTACACCTTC.

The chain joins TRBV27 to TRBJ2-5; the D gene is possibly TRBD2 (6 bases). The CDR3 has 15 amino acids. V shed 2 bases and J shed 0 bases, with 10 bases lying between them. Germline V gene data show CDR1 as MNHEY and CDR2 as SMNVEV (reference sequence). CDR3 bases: TGTGCCAGCAGTTTAAAGGGACTTTACCAAGAGACCCAGTACTTC. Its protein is CASSLKGLYQETQYF.

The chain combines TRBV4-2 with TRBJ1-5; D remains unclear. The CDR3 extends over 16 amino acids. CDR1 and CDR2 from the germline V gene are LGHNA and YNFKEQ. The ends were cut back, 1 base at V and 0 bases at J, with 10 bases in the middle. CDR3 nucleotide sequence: TGTGCCAGCAGCCAAGGTCGCAGAACTAGCAATCAGCCCCAGCATTTT. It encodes CASSQGRRTSNQPQHF.

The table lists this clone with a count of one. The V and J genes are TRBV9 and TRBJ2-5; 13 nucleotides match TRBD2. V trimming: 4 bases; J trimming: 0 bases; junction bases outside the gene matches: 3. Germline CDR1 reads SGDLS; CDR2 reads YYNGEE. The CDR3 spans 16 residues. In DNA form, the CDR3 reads TGTGCCAGCAGCCAACTAGCGGGAGGGTACCAAGAGACCCAGTACTTC. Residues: CASSQLAGGYQETQYF.

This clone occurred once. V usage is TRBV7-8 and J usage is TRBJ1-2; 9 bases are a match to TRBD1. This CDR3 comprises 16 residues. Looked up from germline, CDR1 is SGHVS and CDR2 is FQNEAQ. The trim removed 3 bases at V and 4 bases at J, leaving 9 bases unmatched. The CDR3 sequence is CASSFEPGQGGYGYTF. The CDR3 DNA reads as TGTGCCAGCAGCTTCGAACCGGGACAGGGTGGCTATGGCTACACCTTC. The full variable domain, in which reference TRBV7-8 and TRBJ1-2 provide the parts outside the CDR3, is GAGVSQSPRYKVAKRGQDVALRCDPISGHVSLFWYQQALGQGPEFLTYFQNEAQLDKSGLPSDRFFAERPEGSVSTLKIQRTQQEDSAVYLCASSFEPGQGGYGYTFGSGTRLTVV.

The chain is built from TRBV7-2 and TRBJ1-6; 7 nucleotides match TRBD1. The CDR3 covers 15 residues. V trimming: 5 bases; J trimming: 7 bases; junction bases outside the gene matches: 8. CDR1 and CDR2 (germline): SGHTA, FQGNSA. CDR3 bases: TGTGCCAGCAGCCCTCCTGACAGGGTGAATTCACCCCTCCACTTT. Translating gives CASSPPDRVNSPLHF.

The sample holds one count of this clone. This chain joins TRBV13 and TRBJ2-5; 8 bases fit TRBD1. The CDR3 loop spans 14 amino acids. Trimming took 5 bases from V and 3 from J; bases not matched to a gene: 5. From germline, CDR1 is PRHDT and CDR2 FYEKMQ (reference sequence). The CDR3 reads CASSERTGKETQYF. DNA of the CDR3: TGTGCCAGCAGCGAACGGACAGGGAAAGAGACCCAGTACTTC.